The clone carrying this T cell receptor (beta chain) was seen repeatedly, ten times or more. Its antigen is unknown. A 5'RACE template-switching step, the method used to make TCR cDNA, added a universal primer site and UMIs. Using its own MiXCR run on the 5' RACE reads, TCRdb lists one record per CDR3 protein. The profile covers some 350,000 distinct CDR3 sequences, with 3% to 4.5% appearing a single time and approximately 25% taken by the ten largest. Germline lookup yields CDR1 LGHDT and CDR2 YNNKEL (reference sequence). Trimming pared 7 bases from V and 10 bases from J, leaving 11 bases between. This CDR3 contains 12 residues. These data come from a study of T cells after yellow fever vaccination. Study findings and constraints: The booster saw the reappearance of most primary-vaccination clones (approximately 97% CD4, around 90% CD8). Secondary responses were weaker yet peaked faster, day 5 versus 15. Relatively few clonotypes were ones that appeared in both CD4 and CD8 compartments.

The TCR originated in a man between 18 and 29 years old who received the YFV17D yellow fever vaccine. The sequencing here drew on PBMCs, taken 5 days after the yellow fever booster vaccination. This chain links TRBV3-1 with TRBJ1-6; D is undetermined. CDR3 DNA sequence: TGTGCCAGCACCGTTTCGGGGTCACCCCTCCACTTT. As protein: CASTVSGSPLHF. Full variable domain (outside the CDR3, taken from reference TRBV3-1 and TRBJ1-6): DTAVSQTPKYLVTQMGNDKSIKCEQNLGHDTMYWYKQDSKKFLKIMFSYNNKELIINETVPNRFSPKSPDKAHLNLHINSLELGDSAVYFCASTVSGSPLHFGNGTRLTVT.